The 4 T cell receptor beta chains in this list originate from one sample, sequenced in a study of blood T cell repertoires in COVID-19 (dated by TCRdb to the early 2020s). Library creation used the immunoSEQ multiplex PCR assay. TCRdb re-hosts the immuneACCESS table, in-frame sequences only. Its copies lack some clones; in the studies checked, an unresolved V gene accounts for under half of them, and the cause for the rest is not known. The sample table holds just under 50,000 clones, of which roughly nine tenths were seen once. About 3.9% of the sample is taken by the ten largest. Sequenced input: peripheral blood. The receptors here all came from a human donor in a cohort sampled during active COVID-19.

This chain uses TRBV10-3 with TRBJ2-7; D gene uncertain. V lost 0 bases and J lost 5, with 17 bases in between. In germline, CDR1 is ENHRY, CDR2 SYGVKD. This CDR3 comprises 16 residues. CDR3 sequence (DNA): TGTGCCATCAGTGAGTCGAGGCCCACCGGGTCCAACGAGCAGTACTTC. This encodes CAISESRPTGSNEQYF.

The J gene is TRBJ2-1, the V gene TRBV10-3, with D hard to call. The germline V gene encodes CDR1 ENHRY and CDR2 SYGVKD. Trimming removed 3 bases at V and 11 bases at J, with 8 bases between. The CDR3 loop spans 11 amino acids. This CDR3 is CAISDQRQQFF. Written as DNA, the CDR3 is TGTGCCATCAGTGACCAGCGCCAGCAGTTCTTC.

This chain connects TRBV6-6 to TRBJ2-5, with 7 bases lining up with TRBD1. Trimming removed 0 bases from V and 2 bases from J; junction bases left unmatched: 0. The length of the CDR3 is 14 residues. Germline CDR1 reads MNHNY; CDR2 reads SVGAGI (reference sequence). CDR3 in DNA: TGTGCCAGCAGTTACTCGGGACAGCAAGAGACCCAGTACTTC. Translation gives CASSYSGQQETQYF.

CDR3 region: CASSRTGAPQTEAFF. In DNA form, the CDR3 reads TGTGCCAGTAGTCGGACAGGGGCCCCCCAGACTGAAGCTTTCTTT. The rearrangement uses TRBV19 and TRBJ1-1, with 9 bases that match TRBD1. This CDR3 comprises 15 residues. J was trimmed by 5 bases and V by 5 bases; bases with no gene match: 9. CDR1 and CDR2 from the germline V gene are LNHDA and SQIVND (reference sequence). The full variable domain, with the rest looked up from reference TRBV19 and TRBJ1-1, is DGGITQSPKYLFRKEGQNVTLSCEQNLNHDAMYWYRQDPGQGLRLIYYSQIVNDFQKGDIAEGYSVSREKKESFPLTVTSAQKNPTAFYLCASSRTGAPQTEAFFGQGTRLTVV.